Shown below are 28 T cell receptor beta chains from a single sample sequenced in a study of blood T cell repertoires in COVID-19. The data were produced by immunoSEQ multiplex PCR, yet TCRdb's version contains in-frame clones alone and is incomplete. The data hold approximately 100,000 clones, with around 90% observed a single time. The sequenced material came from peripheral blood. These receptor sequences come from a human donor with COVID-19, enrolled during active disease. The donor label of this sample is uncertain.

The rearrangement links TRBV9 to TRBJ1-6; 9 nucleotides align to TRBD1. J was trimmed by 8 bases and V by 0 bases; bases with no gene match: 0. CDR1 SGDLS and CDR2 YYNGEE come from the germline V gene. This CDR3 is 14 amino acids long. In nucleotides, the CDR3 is TGTGCCAGCAGCGTAGGGACAGGGGATTCACCCCTCCACTTT. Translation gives CASSVGTGDSPLHF.

CDR3 bases: TGTGCCAGCTCACCTGGGGGACAGGTGTTCAATGAGCAGTTCTTC. As protein: CASSPGGQVFNEQFF. V gene TRBV18 combines with J gene TRBJ2-1; TRBD1 matches at 8 bases. Germline CDR1 KGHSH, CDR2 LQKENI. Trimming cost V 3 bases and J 6 bases; bases outside gene matches: 7. CDR3 length equals 15 residues.

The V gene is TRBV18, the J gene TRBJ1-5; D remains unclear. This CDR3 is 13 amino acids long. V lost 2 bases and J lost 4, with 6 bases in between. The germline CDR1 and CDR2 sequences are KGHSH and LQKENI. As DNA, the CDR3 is TGTGCCAGCTCACCAGACGGGAATCAGCCCCAGCATTTT. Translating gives CASSPDGNQPQHF.

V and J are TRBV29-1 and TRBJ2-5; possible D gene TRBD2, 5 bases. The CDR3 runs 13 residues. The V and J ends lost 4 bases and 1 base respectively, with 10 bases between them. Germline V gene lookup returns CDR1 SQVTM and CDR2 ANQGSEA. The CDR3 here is CSVGSGFQETQYF. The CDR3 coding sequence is TGCAGCGTTGGAAGCGGATTCCAAGAGACCCAGTACTTC.

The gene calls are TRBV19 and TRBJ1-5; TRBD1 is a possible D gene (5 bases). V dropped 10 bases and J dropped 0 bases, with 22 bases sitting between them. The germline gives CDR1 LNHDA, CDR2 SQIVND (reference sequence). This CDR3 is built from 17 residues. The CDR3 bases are TGTGCCACCACACCCTCGAGACAGATCATTAGCAATCAGCCCCAGCATTTT. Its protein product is CATTPSRQIISNQPQHF.

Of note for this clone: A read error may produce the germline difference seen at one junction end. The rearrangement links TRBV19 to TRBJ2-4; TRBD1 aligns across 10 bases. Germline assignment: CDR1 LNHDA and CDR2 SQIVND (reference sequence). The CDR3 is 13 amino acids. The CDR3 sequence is CASSVDRGRVEDF. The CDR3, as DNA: TGTGCCAGTAGTGTTGACAGGGGGCGAGTGGAGGACTTC.

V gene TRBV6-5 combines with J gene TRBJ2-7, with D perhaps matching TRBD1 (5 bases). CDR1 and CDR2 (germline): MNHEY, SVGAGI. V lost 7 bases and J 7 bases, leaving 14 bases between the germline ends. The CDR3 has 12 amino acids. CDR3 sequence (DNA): TGTGCCAGCACCACTGGGGCTGGGGAGCAGTACTTC. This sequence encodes CASTTGAGEQYF.

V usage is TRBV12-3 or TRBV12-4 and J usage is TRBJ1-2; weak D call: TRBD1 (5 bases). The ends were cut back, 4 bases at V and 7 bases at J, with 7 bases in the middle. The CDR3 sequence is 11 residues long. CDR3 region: CASSYRRGYTF. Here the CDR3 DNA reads TGTGCCAGCAGTTACAGGCGTGGCTACACCTTC.

CDR3 in DNA: TGTGCCAGCAGTGTTCCGTCTCGGGGGATCTACACCGGGGAGCTGTTTTTT. Protein sequence: CASSVPSRGIYTGELFF. This sequence joins TRBV2 and TRBJ2-2; D perhaps matches TRBD2 (6 bases). V gave up 4 bases and J gave up 3 bases, with 18 bases separating them. The CDR3 consists of 17 residues. The germline CDR1 and CDR2 sequences are SNHLY and FYNNEI.

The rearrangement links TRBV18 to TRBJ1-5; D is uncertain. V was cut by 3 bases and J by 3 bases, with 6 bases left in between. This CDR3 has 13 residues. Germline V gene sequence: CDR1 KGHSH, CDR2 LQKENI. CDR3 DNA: TGTGCCAGCTCACCTACAGACAATCAGCCCCAGCATTTT. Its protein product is CASSPTDNQPQHF. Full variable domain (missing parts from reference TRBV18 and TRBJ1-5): NAGVMQNPRHLVRRRGQEARLRCSPMKGHSHVYWYRQLPEEGLKFMVYLQKENIIDESGMPKERFSAEFPKEGPSILRIQQVVRGDSAAYFCASSPTDNQPQHFGDGTRLSIL.

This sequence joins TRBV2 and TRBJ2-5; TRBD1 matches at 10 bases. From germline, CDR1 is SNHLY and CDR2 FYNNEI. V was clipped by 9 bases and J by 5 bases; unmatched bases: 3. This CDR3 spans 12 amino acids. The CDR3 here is CASGGQGETQYF. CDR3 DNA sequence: TGTGCCAGTGGGGGACAGGGGGAGACCCAGTACTTC.

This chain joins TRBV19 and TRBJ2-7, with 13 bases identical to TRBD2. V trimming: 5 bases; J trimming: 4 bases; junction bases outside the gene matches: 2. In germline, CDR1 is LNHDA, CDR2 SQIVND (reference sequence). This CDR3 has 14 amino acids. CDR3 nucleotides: TGTGCCAGTAGTGGGACTAGCGGGGTTTACGAGCAGTACTTC. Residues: CASSGTSGVYEQYF.

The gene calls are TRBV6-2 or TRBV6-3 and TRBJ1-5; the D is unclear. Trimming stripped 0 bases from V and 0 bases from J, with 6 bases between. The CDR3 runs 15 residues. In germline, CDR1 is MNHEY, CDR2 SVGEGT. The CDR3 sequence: CASSYSRDSNQPQHF. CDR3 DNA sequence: TGTGCCAGCAGTTACTCGAGGGATAGCAATCAGCCCCAGCATTTT.

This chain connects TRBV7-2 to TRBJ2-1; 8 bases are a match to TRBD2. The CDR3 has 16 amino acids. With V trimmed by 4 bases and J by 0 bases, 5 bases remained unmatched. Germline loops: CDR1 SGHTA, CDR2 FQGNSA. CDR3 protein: CASSYTSGSSYNEQFF. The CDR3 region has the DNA TGTGCCAGCAGCTATACTAGCGGAAGCTCCTACAATGAGCAGTTCTTC.

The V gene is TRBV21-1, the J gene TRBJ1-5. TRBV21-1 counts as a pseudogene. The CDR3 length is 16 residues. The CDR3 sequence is CASSPRGRCSNQPQHF. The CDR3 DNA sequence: TGTGCCAGCAGCCCACGCGGCCGGTGTAGCAATCAGCCCCAGCATTTT.

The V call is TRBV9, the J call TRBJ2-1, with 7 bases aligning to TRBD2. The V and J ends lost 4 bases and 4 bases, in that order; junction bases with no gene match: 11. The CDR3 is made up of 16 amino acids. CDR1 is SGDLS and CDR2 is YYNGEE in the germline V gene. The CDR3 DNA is TGTGCCAGCAGCCCCCGGGGGGACGGTGGTTACAATGAGCAGTTCTTC. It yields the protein CASSPRGDGGYNEQFF.

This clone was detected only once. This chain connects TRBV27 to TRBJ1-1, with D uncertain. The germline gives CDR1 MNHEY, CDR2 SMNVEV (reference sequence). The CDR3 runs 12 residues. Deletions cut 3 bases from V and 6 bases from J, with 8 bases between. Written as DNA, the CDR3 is TGTGCCAGCAGTTTCACGGGGTCTGAAGCTTTCTTT. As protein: CASSFTGSEAFF.

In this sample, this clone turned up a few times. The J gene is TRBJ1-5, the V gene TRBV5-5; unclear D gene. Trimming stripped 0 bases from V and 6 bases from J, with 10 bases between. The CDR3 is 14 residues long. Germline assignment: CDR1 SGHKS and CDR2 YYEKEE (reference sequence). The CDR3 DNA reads TGTGCCAGCAGCTTGGAGGCAGGTAGTCAGCCCCAGCATTTT. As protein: CASSLEAGSQPQHF.

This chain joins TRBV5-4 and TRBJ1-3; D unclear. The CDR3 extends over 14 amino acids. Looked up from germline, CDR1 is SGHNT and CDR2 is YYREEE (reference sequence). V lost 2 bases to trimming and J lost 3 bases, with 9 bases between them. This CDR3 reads CASSLYSFGNTIYF. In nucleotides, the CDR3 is TGTGCCAGCAGCTTATATTCCTTTGGAAACACCATATATTTT.

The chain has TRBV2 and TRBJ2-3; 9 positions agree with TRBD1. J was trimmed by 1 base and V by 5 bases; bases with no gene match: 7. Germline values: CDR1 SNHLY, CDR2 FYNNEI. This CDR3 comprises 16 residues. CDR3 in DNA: TGTGCCAGCAGTCCACAGGGGGCGAGGGGCACAGATACGCAGTATTTT. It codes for CASSPQGARGTDTQYF.

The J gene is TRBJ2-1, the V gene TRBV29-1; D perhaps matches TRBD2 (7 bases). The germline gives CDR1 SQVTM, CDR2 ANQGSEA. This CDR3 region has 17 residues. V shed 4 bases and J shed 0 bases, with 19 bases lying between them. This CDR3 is CSVGGGGAGHSYNEQFF. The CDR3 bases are TGCAGCGTTGGTGGTGGGGGGGCTGGGCACTCCTACAATGAGCAGTTCTTC.

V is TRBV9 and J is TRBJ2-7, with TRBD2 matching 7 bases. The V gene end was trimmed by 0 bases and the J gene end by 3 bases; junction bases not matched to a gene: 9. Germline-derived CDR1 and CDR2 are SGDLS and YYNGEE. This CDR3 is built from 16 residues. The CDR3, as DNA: TGTGCCAGCAGCGTAGGCTCCGGGACTACCAGCTACGAGCAGTACTTC. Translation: CASSVGSGTTSYEQYF.

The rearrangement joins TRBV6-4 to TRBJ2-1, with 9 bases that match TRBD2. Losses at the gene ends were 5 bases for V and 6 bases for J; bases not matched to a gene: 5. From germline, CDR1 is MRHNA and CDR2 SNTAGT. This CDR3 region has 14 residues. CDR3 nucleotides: TGTGCCAGCAGTCTGAGCGGGGGGCTCAATGAGCAGTTCTTC. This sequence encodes CASSLSGGLNEQFF.

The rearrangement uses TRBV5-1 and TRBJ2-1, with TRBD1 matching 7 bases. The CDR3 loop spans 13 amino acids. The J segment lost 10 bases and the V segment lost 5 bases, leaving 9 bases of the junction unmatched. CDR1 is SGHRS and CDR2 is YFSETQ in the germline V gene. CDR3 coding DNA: TGCGCCAGCAGGACCACAGGGGCCGAGGAGCAGTTCTTC. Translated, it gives CASRTTGAEEQFF.

The CDR3 sequence: CASSGWPQHF. The DNA of the CDR3 is TGTGCCAGCTCGGGATGGCCCCAGCATTTT. This chain uses TRBV28 with TRBJ1-5; D remains unclear. Trimming removed 8 bases at V and 9 bases at J, with 8 bases between. Germline V gene lookup returns CDR1 MDHEN and CDR2 SYDVKM. This CDR3 spans 10 amino acids.

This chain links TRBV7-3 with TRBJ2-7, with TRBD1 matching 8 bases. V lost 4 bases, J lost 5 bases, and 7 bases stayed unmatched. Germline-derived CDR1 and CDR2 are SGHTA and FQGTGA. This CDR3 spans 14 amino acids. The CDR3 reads CASSSQGDSHEQYF. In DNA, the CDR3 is TGTGCCAGCAGCTCACAGGGGGATTCCCACGAGCAGTACTTC. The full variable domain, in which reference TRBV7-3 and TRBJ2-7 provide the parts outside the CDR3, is GAGVSQTPSNKVTEKGKYVELRCDPISGHTALYWYRQSLGQGPEFLIYFQGTGAADDSGLPNDRFFAVRPEGSVSTLKIQRTERGDSAVYLCASSSQGDSHEQYFGPGTRLTVT.

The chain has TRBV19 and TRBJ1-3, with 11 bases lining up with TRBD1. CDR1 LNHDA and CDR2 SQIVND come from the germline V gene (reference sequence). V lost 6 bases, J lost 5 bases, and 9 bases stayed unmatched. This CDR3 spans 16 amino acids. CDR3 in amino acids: CASSYRTGGLRNTIYF. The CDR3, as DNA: TGTGCCAGTAGCTACCGGACAGGGGGCTTAAGAAACACCATATATTTT.

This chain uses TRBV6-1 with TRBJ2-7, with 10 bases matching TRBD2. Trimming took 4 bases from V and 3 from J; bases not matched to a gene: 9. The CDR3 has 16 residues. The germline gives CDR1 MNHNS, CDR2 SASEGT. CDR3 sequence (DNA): TGTGCCAGCAGTGCCTACCTCAGGACTAGCGGCTACGAGCAGTACTTC. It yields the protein CASSAYLRTSGYEQYF.